A selection of T cell receptor beta chains follows, all from one sample in a study of blood T cell repertoires in COVID-19. Clones were read by immunoSEQ multiplex PCR, and TCRdb kept only the in-frame ones, dropping some. The profile shows approximately 55,000 clones, approximately 80% of them singletons. Material: peripheral blood. These receptors came from a man aged 30 to 45 with COVID-19, enrolled during active disease. Both conserved end residues are part of each CDR3. D genes are given only for firm matches. The size of a clone is reported for some rows only, either as once, few or many, or as a class for expanded clones.

V: TRBV4-1; J: TRBJ1-1; size: .; D: .; DNA: TGCGCCAGCAGCCTGTGGACAGCGGAGAGAACTGAAGCTTTCTTT; CDR3: CASSLWTAERTEAFF
V: TRBV19; J: TRBJ2-7; size: .; D: TRBD2; DNA: TGTGCCAGTACCGAGAGACTAGCGGGGGGCTACGAGCAGTACTTC; CDR3: CASTERLAGGYEQYF
V: TRBV4-1; J: TRBJ2-1; size: .; D: TRBD2; DNA: TGCGCCAGCAGCCCCCAACTAGCGGGAGGCGACAATGAGCAGTTCTTC; CDR3: CASSPQLAGGDNEQFF
V: TRBV6-1; J: TRBJ1-2; size: .; D: .; DNA: TGTGCCAGCAGTGAAGCCCCGGTGGCAGGGGTCTATGGCTACACCTTC; CDR3: CASSEAPVAGVYGYTF
V: TRBV28; J: TRBJ2-7; size: .; D: TRBD1; DNA: TGTGCCAGCTTGGAATGGGACAGGGACTCCTACGAGCAGTACTTC; CDR3: CASLEWDRDSYEQYF
V: TRBV4-2; J: TRBJ2-3; size: .; D: TRBD2; DNA: TGTGCCAGCAGCCAAGAGTCTAGCGGGGGCGCAGATACGCAGTATTTT; CDR3: CASSQESSGGADTQYF
V: TRBV18; J: TRBJ1-1; size: many; D: TRBD1; DNA: TGTGCCAGCTCAACAGGGGACACTGAAGCTTTCTTT; CDR3: CASSTGDTEAFF
V: TRBV5-1; J: TRBJ1-2; size: .; D: TRBD1; DNA: TGCGCCAGCAGCCAGGGGGACAGGGACTATGGCTACACCTTC; CDR3: CASSQGDRDYGYTF
V: TRBV5-4; J: TRBJ2-5; size: .; D: .; DNA: TGTGCCAGCAGCACCAACTACCGTGGTCAAGAGACCCAGTACTTC; CDR3: CASSTNYRGQETQYF
V: TRBV19; J: TRBJ2-2; size: .; D: .; DNA: TGTGCCAGTATCACGTGGGGCGGAAACACCGGGGAGCTGTTTTTT; CDR3: CASITWGGNTGELFF
V: TRBV11-1; J: TRBJ2-3; size: .; D: TRBD1; DNA: TGTGCCAGCAGCTTTAGGGGGCTTAGCACAGATACGCAGTATTTT; CDR3: CASSFRGLSTDTQYF
V: TRBV9; J: TRBJ1-2; size: .; D: .; DNA: TGTGCCAGCAGCCCCCCCGCGGACTATGGCTACACCTTC; CDR3: CASSPPADYGYTF
V: TRBV19; J: TRBJ2-7; size: .; D: .; DNA: TGTGCCAGTAGTAGGCTACAGGGCTACGAGCAGTACTTC; CDR3: CASSRLQGYEQYF
V: TRBV5-1; J: TRBJ2-7; size: .; D: .; DNA: TGCGCCAGCAGCTTACAGGGAGGGACCTACGAGCAGTACTTC; CDR3: CASSLQGGTYEQYF
V: TRBV3-1/TRBV3-2; J: TRBJ2-4; size: .; D: TRBD2; DNA: TGTGCCAGCAGCCCTCGATTTAGCGGGAGGGGGGGCAAAAACATTCAGTACTTC; CDR3: CASSPRFSGRGGKNIQYF
V: TRBV2; J: TRBJ2-1; size: .; D: TRBD1; DNA: TGTGCCAGCAGGGGACAGGGTCCCTACAATGAGCAGTTCTTC; CDR3: CASRGQGPYNEQFF
V: TRBV7-8; J: TRBJ2-5; size: .; D: TRBD2; DNA: TGTGCCAGCAGCCTACTGGCGGGGGTAGCAGAGACCCAGTACTTC; CDR3: CASSLLAGVAETQYF
V: TRBV12-3/TRBV12-4; J: TRBJ2-7; size: .; D: .; DNA: TGTGCCAGCCAAACAGGCTCCTACGAGCAGTACTTC; CDR3: CASQTGSYEQYF
V: TRBV7-8; J: TRBJ2-3; size: .; D: TRBD1; DNA: TGTGCCAGCAGCCGAGTTTCTTCCGGGACAGTGAGAGATACGCAGTATTTT; CDR3: CASSRVSSGTVRDTQYF
V: TRBV29-1; J: TRBJ2-7; size: .; D: TRBD2; DNA: TGCAGCGTTGAAGGCGGGGGTTTGGGGGAGCAGTACTTC; CDR3: CSVEGGGLGEQYF
V: TRBV14; J: TRBJ2-4; size: .; D: .; DNA: TGTGCCAGCAGCCATACCTCGCTAGCGGCCAAAAACATTCAGTACTTC; CDR3: CASSHTSLAAKNIQYF
V: TRBV5-5; J: TRBJ2-7; size: .; D: .; DNA: TGTGCCAGCAGCATATATCCCAGGGTAAGCTACGAGCAGTACTTC; CDR3: CASSIYPRVSYEQYF
V: TRBV5-6; J: TRBJ2-7; size: .; D: TRBD1; DNA: TGTGCCAGCAGCTTGCCGGGACAGGGATCCTACGAGCAGTACTTC; CDR3: CASSLPGQGSYEQYF
V: TRBV19; J: TRBJ2-7; size: .; D: .; DNA: TGTGCCAGTAGAGAGGGAAACGAGCAGTACTTC; CDR3: CASREGNEQYF